Below, 28 T cell receptor beta chains from the same sample are listed, as sequenced in a study of T cells in Graves' hyperthyroidism and ophthalmopathy. Amplified regions were TCR beta CDR3 sequences from RNA transcripts. First-round RT-PCR of the TCR CDR3 relied on the HTBI primer set. One entry per CDR3 protein, called by TCRdb with MiXCR from the multiplex PCR reads. The repertoire holds 500,000 to 800,000 distinct CDR3 sequences, with about 45% as singletons. Sequences were obtained from peripheral blood or thyroid tissue (not recorded which). The origin of the receptors is an adult man with Graves' disease, either hyperthyroidism or ophthalmopathy (not recorded which).

This clonotype was observed a single time. V and J are TRBV20-1 and TRBJ1-1; TRBD1 aligns across 8 bases. Trimming removed 3 bases from V and 3 bases from J; junction bases left unmatched: 15. The CDR3 runs to 17 residues. Germline V gives CDR1 DFQATT, CDR2 SNEGSKA (reference sequence). The CDR3 DNA sequence: TGCAGTGCTAGCCCGCTTGGACAGGGAGCGATTCACACTGAAGCTTTCTTT. Its translation is CSASPLGQGAIHTEAFF.

This clonotype has at least ten counts. The J gene is TRBJ1-2, the V gene TRBV10-3; D is unclear. V dropped 3 bases and J dropped 4 bases, with 15 bases sitting between them. The CDR3 loop spans 15 amino acids. Per the germline V gene, CDR1 is ENHRY and CDR2 is SYGVKD. CDR3: CAISDEVQTTYGYTF. CDR3 nucleotides: TGTGCCATCAGTGATGAGGTCCAGACAACCTATGGCTACACCTTC.

Regarding this clonotype: Here the CDR3 omits its conserved ending phenylalanine or tryptophan, so a read error is the likely source. It is unclear where the CDR3 begins or ends on the DNA, so no DNA is shown, and the CDR3 is as TCRdb lists it. The chain has TRBV14 and TRBJ1-1. Germline V gene sequence: CDR1 SGHDN, CDR2 FVKESK. Termini included, the CDR3 measures 9 amino acids. This chain's CDR3 is CASSPGGLA.

This clonotype was recorded many times. As DNA, the CDR3 is TGTGCCACCAGTGATAGCGGCAGAGCCCATACTTTATCTGGGGCCAACGTCCTGACTTTC. Translation: CATSDSGRAHTLSGANVLTF. The rearrangement joins TRBV24-1 to TRBJ2-6; possibly TRBD2 for D (5 bases). Trimming removed 3 bases at V and 1 base at J, with 21 bases between. The germline V gene has CDR1 KGHDR and CDR2 SFDVKD. CDR3 length equals 20 residues.

Concerning this clonotype itself: A much larger clone lies one base from this, so it may be a read error. The V gene is TRBV10-3, the J gene TRBJ2-5, with TRBD2 identical over 10 bases. The junction had 3 bases not matched to a gene; V was cut back by 0 bases and J by 2 bases. The germline gives CDR1 ENHRY, CDR2 SYGVKD. The CDR3 runs 16 residues. For the CDR3, the DNA is TGTGCCATCAGTGAGTCGCCTAGCGGGGGACAAGAGACCCAGTACTTC. Translating it yields CAISESPSGGQETQYF.

With respect to this clonotype: This may be a read error, as it is one base from a much larger clone. The rearrangement joins TRBV29-1 to TRBJ1-2; TRBD1 matches at 9 bases. Germline-derived CDR1 and CDR2 are SQVTM and ANQGSEA. J lost 10 bases, V lost 4 bases, and 10 bases had no gene match. The CDR3 loop spans 13 amino acids. The CDR3 nucleotides are TGCAGCGTTGTCGGACAGGGGACAGGAGACTACACCTTC. It is translated as CSVVGQGTGDYTF. Looking up the rest from reference TRBV29-1 and TRBJ1-2 gives the full variable domain: SAVISQKPSRDICQRGTSLTIQCQVDSQVTMMFWYRQQPGQSLTLIATANQGSEATYESGFVIDKFPISRPNLTFSTLTVSNMSPEDSSIYLCSVVGQGTGDYTFGSGTRLTVV.

The chain combines TRBV20-1 with TRBJ2-7, with D hard to call. The CDR3 totals 13 residues. Germline CDR1 DFQATT, CDR2 SNEGSKA (reference sequence). DNA of the CDR3: TGCAGCTCGACTTCGCTCTTAACAGACGAGCAGTACTTC. Translating gives CSSTSLLTDEQYF.

The genes are TRBV10-3 and TRBJ1-1; tentative D call: TRBD1 (6 bases). The CDR3 length is 16 residues. Trimming took off 0 bases at V and 10 bases at J, with 21 bases between the two ends. Germline V gene lookup returns CDR1 ENHRY and CDR2 SYGVKD. The CDR3 nucleotides are TGTGCCATCAGTGAGTCGAGAGGGGGGGTTCGTCCTATAGCTTTCTTT. This translates into CAISESRGGVRPIAFF.

The CDR3 protein is CASSVSPGQGAGTEAFF. DNA of the CDR3: TGTGCCAGCAGTGTCAGCCCGGGACAGGGGGCCGGCACTGAAGCTTTCTTT. The chain recombines TRBV2 with TRBJ1-1, with 12 bases matching TRBD1. The trim removed 4 bases at V and 4 bases at J, leaving 10 bases unmatched. This CDR3 region has 17 residues. The germline gives CDR1 SNHLY, CDR2 FYNNEI.

This clonotype was counted many times. This rearrangement joins TRBV24-1 to TRBJ2-5; D gene uncertain. This CDR3 spans 12 amino acids. The germline CDR1 and CDR2 sequences are KGHDR and SFDVKD. V was pared by 4 bases and J by 2 bases, with 4 bases between. The DNA of the CDR3 is TGTGCCACCAGTGACCCACAAGAGACCCAGTACTTC. Translated: CATSDPQETQYF.

This clonotype was detected ten times or more. The chain couples TRBV12-3 or TRBV12-4 to TRBJ1-1; no firm D call. The CDR3 runs 13 residues. Between the trimmed V and J ends, which lost 6 bases and 1 base, there was a span of 9 bases. Here the CDR3 DNA reads TGTGCCAGCAGCCCTCGGTCGAACACTGAAGCTTTCTTT. Its protein product is CASSPRSNTEAFF.

As for this clonotype: A much larger clone is a single base away; this may be a read error. The CDR3 region is CSVIPGVTEAFF. The CDR3 DNA sequence: TGCAGCGTGATACCAGGGGTTACTGAAGCTTTCTTT. The chain combines TRBV29-1 with TRBJ1-1; possibly TRBD1 for D (6 bases). The CDR3 contains 12 residues. Germline CDR1 reads SQVTM; CDR2 reads ANQGSEA. Trimming shortened V by 6 bases and J by 5 bases, and 13 bases separated the two germline ends.

This clonotype was seen at least ten times. The chain links TRBV2 to TRBJ1-2; possible D gene TRBD1, 5 bases. Germline lookup yields CDR1 SNHLY and CDR2 FYNNEI. Trimming took off 4 bases at V and 0 bases at J, with 9 bases between the two ends. There are 14 residues in the CDR3. The chain's CDR3 is CASSVQGANYGYTF. The CDR3 DNA reads as TGTGCCAGCAGTGTCCAGGGAGCTAACTATGGCTACACCTTC.

The chain combines TRBV5-1 with TRBJ2-7; 9 nucleotides agree with TRBD1. Germline CDR1 SGHRS, CDR2 YFSETQ. Trimming took 4 bases from V and 3 from J; bases not matched to a gene: 8. This CDR3 has 15 amino acids. The CDR3 loop is CASSTGGVLDYEQYF. The CDR3 DNA is TGCGCCAGCAGCACAGGGGGCGTTTTGGACTACGAGCAGTACTTC. Looking up the rest from reference TRBV5-1 and TRBJ2-7 gives the full variable domain: KAGVTQTPRYLIKTRGQQVTLSCSPISGHRSVSWYQQTPGQGLQFLFEYFSETQRNKGNFPGRFSGRQFSNSRSEMNVSTLELGDSALYLCASSTGGVLDYEQYFGPGTRLTVT.

Many counts were recorded for this clonotype. The gene calls are TRBV6-6 and TRBJ1-2; possibly TRBD1 for D (6 bases). V was trimmed by 2 bases and J by 4 bases, leaving 14 bases between them. The germline V gene has CDR1 MNHNY and CDR2 SVGAGI (reference sequence). CDR3 size: 15 residues. The CDR3 DNA reads TGTGCCAGCAGTTACACCAACAGGGTTAGCTATGGCTACACCTTC. The encoded protein is CASSYTNRVSYGYTF.

This clonotype was seen ten or more times. V and J are TRBV7-8 and TRBJ1-5; the D is unclear. Per the germline V gene, CDR1 is SGHVS and CDR2 is FQNEAQ. V lost 3 bases to trimming and J lost 1 base, with 7 bases between them. The CDR3 is 14 amino acids. CDR3 bases: TGTGCCAGCAGCTTCGACACCAGCAATCAGCCCCAGCATTTT. The encoded protein is CASSFDTSNQPQHF.

The table lists this clonotype with many counts. The gene calls are TRBV6-1 and TRBJ2-7; D is possibly TRBD2 (6 bases). The CDR3 sequence is 14 residues long. Trimming removed 6 bases from V and 3 bases from J, with 15 bases in between. CDR1 is MNHNS, CDR2 SASEGT, per germline. The CDR3 here is CASSAAAGHYEQYF. CDR3 in DNA: TGTGCCAGCAGCGCAGCGGCGGGGCACTACGAGCAGTACTTC.

The rearrangement links TRBV7-9 to TRBJ1-4; D possibly corresponds to TRBD1 (5 bases). V was clipped by 3 bases and J by 5 bases, with 7 bases between them. The germline gives CDR1 SEHNR, CDR2 FQNEAQ (reference sequence). The CDR3 sequence is 13 residues long. CDR3 DNA: TGTGCCAGCAGCTTCTGGGACAATGAAAAACTGTTTTTT. Translation: CASSFWDNEKLFF.

The V gene is TRBV5-1, the J gene TRBJ2-7, with 8 bases matching TRBD2. This CDR3 is 15 amino acids long. Germline V gene data show CDR1 as SGHRS and CDR2 as YFSETQ. Trimming cost V 4 bases and J 2 bases; bases outside gene matches: 8. CDR3 sequence reads: CASSASDGGAYEQYF. The CDR3, as DNA: TGCGCCAGCAGCGCGTCAGACGGGGGGGCCTACGAGCAGTACTTC. Full variable domain (remainder filled in from reference TRBV5-1 and TRBJ2-7): KAGVTQTPRYLIKTRGQQVTLSCSPISGHRSVSWYQQTPGQGLQFLFEYFSETQRNKGNFPGRFSGRQFSNSRSEMNVSTLELGDSALYLCASSASDGGAYEQYFGPGTRLTVT.

This clonotype showed up just a few times. V and J are TRBV7-8 and TRBJ1-3; possibly TRBD1 for D (5 bases). CDR1 is SGHVS and CDR2 is FQNEAQ in the germline V gene. The CDR3 covers 16 residues. V dropped 5 bases and J dropped 0 bases, with 14 bases sitting between them. The CDR3 bases are TGTGCCAGCAGCCTCACCGGGACGAGCTCTGGAAACACCATATATTTT. It yields the protein CASSLTGTSSGNTIYF.

This clonotype was seen ten or more times. The chain recombines TRBV2 with TRBJ2-7; D is unresolved. CDR1 SNHLY and CDR2 FYNNEI come from the germline V gene. This CDR3 is built from 9 residues. Deletions cut 0 bases from V and 9 bases from J, with 0 bases between. The chain's CDR3 is CASSEAQYF. The CDR3 DNA reads as TGTGCCAGCAGTGAAGCGCAGTACTTC. Drawing the rest from reference TRBV2 and TRBJ2-7, the complete variable domain is EPEVTQTPSHQVTQMGQEVILRCVPISNHLYFYWYRQILGQKVEFLVSFYNNEISEKSEIFDDQFSVERPDGSNFTLKIRSTKLEDSAMYFCASSEAQYFGPGTRLTVT.

The chain couples TRBV2 to TRBJ1-5, with D maybe TRBD1 (5 bases). The length of the CDR3 is 16 residues. Germline assignment: CDR1 SNHLY and CDR2 FYNNEI. The V end lost 4 bases, the J end lost 6 bases, and 19 bases lay between the germline ends. The CDR3 region is CASSAGTGVGGQPQHF. In DNA form, the CDR3 reads TGTGCCAGCAGTGCAGGGACGGGGGTCGGGGGTCAGCCCCAGCATTTT.

This clonotype was seen more than once but under ten times. J is TRBJ1-2 and V is TRBV9; tentatively, D is TRBD1 (5 bases). V gave up 0 bases and J gave up 8 bases, with 11 bases separating them. The CDR3 loop spans 13 amino acids. Germline V gives CDR1 SGDLS, CDR2 YYNGEE. CDR3 sequence reads: CASSVAGTGGYTF. The CDR3 DNA follows: TGTGCCAGCAGCGTAGCCGGGACGGGGGGCTACACCTTC.

V usage is TRBV24-1 and J usage is TRBJ1-5; D perhaps matches TRBD1 (5 bases). V was trimmed by 9 bases and J by 6 bases, leaving 11 bases between them. The CDR3 contains 12 residues. Germline CDR1 reads KGHDR; CDR2 reads SFDVKD. CDR3 DNA: TGTGCCACCGGGCCAGGGTCTCAGCCCCAGCATTTT. Translated, it gives CATGPGSQPQHF.

This clonotype has only a few counts. V usage is TRBV7-2 and J usage is TRBJ1-5, with D perhaps TRBD1 (6 bases). CDR3 length equals 15 residues. The germline V gene encodes CDR1 SGHTA and CDR2 FQGNSA. Trimming removed 5 bases from V and 6 bases from J, with 17 bases in between. CDR3: CASSPGPRGSQPQHF. In DNA, the CDR3 is TGTGCCAGCAGCCCAGGGCCCAGGGGTAGTCAGCCCCAGCATTTT.

The rearrangement links TRBV25-1 to TRBJ2-5; D may be TRBD1 or TRBD2 (6 bases each). Germline CDR1 and CDR2: MGHDK and SYGVNS. V dropped 8 bases and J dropped 4 bases, with 17 bases sitting between them. The CDR3 is 14 amino acids. The CDR3 DNA is TGTGCCAGCGGGTCCCCGGGGGCAAGAGAGACCCAGTACTTC. The encoded protein is CASGSPGARETQYF.

The rearrangement joins TRBV7-8 to TRBJ1-1; maybe TRBD1 (6 bases). CDR3 length: 14 residues. V lost 1 base and J 5 bases, leaving 11 bases between the germline ends. Germline V gene data show CDR1 as SGHVS and CDR2 as FQNEAQ. CDR3: CASSLEGDSTEAFF. CDR3 sequence (DNA): TGTGCCAGCAGCTTAGAGGGGGATTCGACTGAAGCTTTCTTT.

Only a few counts were recorded for this clonotype. The chain combines TRBV29-1 with TRBJ2-7, with no clear D. V lost 4 bases to trimming and J lost 3 bases, with 10 bases between them. Germline assignment: CDR1 SQVTM and CDR2 ANQGSEA. CDR3 length: 12 residues. The chain's CDR3 is CSVGVSSYEQYF. The CDR3 coding sequence is TGCAGCGTTGGAGTGTCTAGCTACGAGCAGTACTTC.